Listed below are T cell receptor beta chains from one sample, sequenced in a study of T cell changes during pregnancy in multiple sclerosis. The assay was immunoSEQ multiplex PCR, and TCRdb's table has in-frame clones only and misses some. The table includes 30,000 or so clones, 89% detected once. The starting material was CD4+ T cells from peripheral blood mononuclear cells, obtained in the second trimester of pregnancy. The origin of the receptors is a female donor with multiple sclerosis, enrolled in a pregnancy study. Each CDR3 is given with its conserved first and last residue. A D gene is named only where the DNA matches it firmly. The size field is filled for only some rows; it gives once, few, many or a size class.

>TRBJ1-1|TRBV7-2|TRBD1|.
TGTGCCAGCAGCTTCCGGACAGGGGGCGTTGCTTTCTTT
CASSFRTGGVAFF
>TRBJ2-5|TRBV7-2|TRBD2|.
TGTGCCAGCAGCTTGACCGGGACTAGCGTGTGGGAGACCCAGTACTTC
CASSLTGTSVWETQYF
>TRBJ1-1|TRBV6-5|TRBD1|.
TGTGCCAGCAGTGCCTCCTCAGGGGGCACTGAAGCTTTCTTT
CASSASSGGTEAFF
>TRBJ2-2|TRBV5-6|.|.
TGTGCCAGCAGTATAGGGGCATCGAACACCGGGGAGCTGTTTTTT
CASSIGASNTGELFF
>TRBJ2-7|TRBV2|.|.
TGTGCCAGCACCCCGGACAGAGTCGGCGAGCAGTACTTC
CASTPDRVGEQYF
>TRBJ2-1|TRBV5-1|TRBD1|.
TGCGCCAGCAGCAGCCAACAGGGGAACTCCTACAATGAGCAGTTCTTC
CASSSQQGNSYNEQFF
>TRBJ2-2|TRBV7-3|.|.
TGTGCCAGCAGCTTATTTGACAGCCGCGGGGAGCTGTTTTTT
CASSLFDSRGELFF
>TRBJ2-6|TRBV30|.|.
TGTGCCTGGAGTGGAGGGACACCCGGGGCCAACGTCCTGACTTTC
CAWSGGTPGANVLTF
>TRBJ2-1|TRBV9|.|.
TGTGCCAGCAGCACACGGAAGGGACTCTACAATGAGCAGTTCTTC
CASSTRKGLYNEQFF
>TRBJ1-5|TRBV18|.|.
TGTGCCAGCTCACCATCAGGCAATCAGCCCCAGCATTTT
CASSPSGNQPQHF
>TRBJ2-7|TRBV4-1|.|.
TGCGCCAGCAGCCAAGATGGTCTCCCCGGGAAGGCCTACGAGCAGTACTTC
CASSQDGLPGKAYEQYF
>TRBJ1-1|TRBV19|TRBD1|.
TGTGCCAGTAGTACCCCGGGACAGGGGACTGAAGCTTTCTTT
CASSTPGQGTEAFF
>TRBJ1-4|TRBV4-1|TRBD1|.
TGCGCCAGCAACCAAGTTGGTATCAGGGGGCAGGAAAAACTGTTTTTT
CASNQVGIRGQEKLFF
>TRBJ1-2|TRBV28|TRBD1|once
TGTGCCAGCAGTATTACAGGGGCTCGGTTGCGTCCTACCTTC
CASSITGARLRPTF
>TRBJ2-2|TRBV19|.|.
TGTGCCAGTAGGGAGCAGCGGGCGGGGACCGGGGAGCTGTTTTTT
CASREQRAGTGELFF
>TRBJ2-3|TRBV9|TRBD2|.
TGTGCCAGCAGCCCCCGACTAGCGCAAAGCACAGATACGCAGTATTTT
CASSPRLAQSTDTQYF
>TRBJ2-7|TRBV28|TRBD2|once
TGTGCCAGTAAGACCAGCGGGGACGGGCAGTACTTC
CASKTSGDGQYF
>TRBJ2-5|TRBV9|.|.
TGTGCCAGCAGCCCGGTGTTAGGGGAAGAGACCCAGTACTTC
CASSPVLGEETQYF
>TRBJ1-5|TRBV30|.|.
TGTGCCTGGAGTGTTTTGGCACGCAATCAGCCCCAGCATTTT
CAWSVLARNQPQHF
>TRBJ1-2|TRBV6-5|.|.
TGTGCCAGCAGTTTGACACCCGTTTCTGGCTACACCTTC
CASSLTPVSGYTF
>TRBJ2-3|TRBV9|TRBD2|few
TGTGCCAGCAGCGTAGAGTTCCGGGGGCGGGGGGCGCTTAGCACAGATACGCAGTATTTT
CASSVEFRGRGALSTDTQYF
>TRBJ1-3|TRBV11-2|TRBD1|.
TGTGCCAGCAGCCCATACAGGGGTACAGGAAACACCATATATTTT
CASSPYRGTGNTIYF
>TRBJ1-4|TRBV4-1|.|few
TGCGCCAGCAGCCAGAACAGGCAGGCAGAACTGTTTTTT
CASSQNRQAELFF
>TRBJ2-2|TRBV2|.|once
TGTGCCAGCAGTCCGGACTCGGAGGTGACCGGGGAGCTGTTTTTT
CASSPDSEVTGELFF
>TRBJ2-1|TRBV7-2|.|.
TGTGCCAGCAGCTTAGAGGGGGTGTACAATGAGCAGTTCTTC
CASSLEGVYNEQFF
>TRBJ2-3|TRBV28|.|.
TGTGCCAGCAGTTTCGGAGCGGATAGCACAGATACGCAGTATTTT
CASSFGADSTDTQYF
>TRBJ1-1|TRBV2|TRBD1|.
TGTGCCAGCAGTCTACAGGGGGCCAGGAACACTGAAGCTTTCTTT
CASSLQGARNTEAFF
>TRBJ1-2|TRBV5-1|TRBD1|.
TGCGCCAGCAGCTCCCCAGCGGACAGGCCCTATGGCTACACCTTC
CASSSPADRPYGYTF
>TRBJ2-5|TRBV5-4|.|.
TGTGCCAGCAGCTTGGAGGAGGGGCAGCAAGAGACCCAGTACTTC
CASSLEEGQQETQYF
>TRBJ2-6|TRBV9|TRBD1|.
TGTGCCAGCAGCGCGACAGGGTTAGGGGCCAACGTCCTGACTTTC
CASSATGLGANVLTF
>TRBJ2-5|TRBV21-1|.|.
TGTGCCAGCATTAAACGGGTTCGTCCAAGTCAAGGGGAGGGAGAGACCCAGTACTTC
CASIKRVRPSQGEGETQYF
>TRBJ1-3|TRBV6-5|TRBD1|.
TGTGCCAGCAGCAGGGGGGCTGGAAACACCATATATTTT
CASSRGAGNTIYF
>TRBJ2-1|TRBV4-3|TRBD2|few
TGCGCCAGCAGTTACGGACTAGCGGTCTACAATGAGCAGTTCTTC
CASSYGLAVYNEQFF
>TRBJ2-2|TRBV18|TRBD2|.
TGTGCCAGCTCACCCGGCCGAGCGGGAATCGGGGAGCTGTTTTTT
CASSPGRAGIGELFF
>TRBJ1-1|TRBV20-1|.|.
TGCAGTGCTGTCAGGGGAACTGAAGCTTTCTTT
CSAVRGTEAFF
>TRBJ1-5|TRBV19|.|.
TGTGCCAGTAGTCTCTACAGGTCGCCCCAGCATTTT
CASSLYRSPQHF